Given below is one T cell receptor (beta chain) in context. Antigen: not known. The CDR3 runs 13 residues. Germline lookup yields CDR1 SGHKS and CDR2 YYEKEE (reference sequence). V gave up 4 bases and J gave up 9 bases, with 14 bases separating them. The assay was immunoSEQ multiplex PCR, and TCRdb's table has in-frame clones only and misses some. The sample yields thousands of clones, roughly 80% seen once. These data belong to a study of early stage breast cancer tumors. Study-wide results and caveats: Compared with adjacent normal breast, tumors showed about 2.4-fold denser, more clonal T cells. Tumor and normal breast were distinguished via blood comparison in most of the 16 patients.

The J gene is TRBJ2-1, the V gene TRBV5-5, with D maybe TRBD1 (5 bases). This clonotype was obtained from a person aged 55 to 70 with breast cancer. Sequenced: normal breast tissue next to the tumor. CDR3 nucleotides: TGTGCCAGCAGCCCAATGACAGAGACTGAGCAGTTCTTC. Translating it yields CASSPMTETEQFF. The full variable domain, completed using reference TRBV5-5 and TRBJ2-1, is DAGVTQSPTHLIKTRGQQVTLRCSPISGHKSVSWYQQVLGQGPQFIFQYYEKEERGRGNFPDRFSARQFPNYSSELNVNALLLGDSALYLCASSPMTETEQFFGPGTRLTVL.